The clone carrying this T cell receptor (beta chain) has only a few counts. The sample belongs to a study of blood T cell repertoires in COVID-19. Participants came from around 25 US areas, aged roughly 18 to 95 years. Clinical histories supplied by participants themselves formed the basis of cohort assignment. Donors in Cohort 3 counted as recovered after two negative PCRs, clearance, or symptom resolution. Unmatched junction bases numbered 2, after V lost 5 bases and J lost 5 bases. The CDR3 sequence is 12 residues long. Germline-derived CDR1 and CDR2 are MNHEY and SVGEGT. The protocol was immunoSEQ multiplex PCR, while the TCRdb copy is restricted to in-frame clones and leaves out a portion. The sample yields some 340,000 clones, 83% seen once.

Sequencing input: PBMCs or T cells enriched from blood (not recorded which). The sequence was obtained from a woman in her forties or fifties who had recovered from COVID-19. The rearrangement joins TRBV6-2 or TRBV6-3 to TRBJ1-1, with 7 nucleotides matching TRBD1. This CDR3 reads CASSLTGTEAFF. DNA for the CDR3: TGTGCCAGCAGTCTGACAGGGACTGAAGCTTTCTTT.